The TCR beta chain under discussion was sequenced for a study of blood T cell repertoires in COVID-19. Across the study: Researchers got acute and convalescent COVID-19 samples from the United States, Italy and Spain.

Authors' data handling: From reference gene primer amplification, estimates of nucleated cell counts were derived. TCRdb's copy holds only in-frame clones and misses some; the assay was immunoSEQ multiplex PCR. Clone size and V and J calls were adopted from that table, with D and trimming inferred from the DNA. This table holds 25,000 to 30,000 clones, 70% to 90% found once. Sequenced: peripheral blood. The origin of this receptor is a human donor in a cohort sampled during active COVID-19.

Written as DNA, the CDR3 is TGTGCCAGCAGCTTCCCGGACATCCTGGGCTACAATGAGCAGTTCTTC. Protein sequence: CASSFPDILGYNEQFF. The genes are TRBV7-9 and TRBJ2-1, with D perhaps TRBD1 (5 bases). V lost 3 bases to trimming and J lost 3 bases, with 15 bases between them. The germline V gene has CDR1 SEHNR and CDR2 FQNEAQ (reference sequence). The CDR3 is made up of 16 amino acids.